Presented here are 11 T cell receptor beta chains from one specimen sequenced in a study of CD8+ T cells in alopecia areata. Treatment meaning: oral pan-JAK inhibitor, 5-10 mg twice daily. Extraction of RNA preceded its reverse transcription into cDNA, which served as the sequencing template. Profiling relied on immunoSEQ multiplex PCR, and the TCRdb table lists in-frame clones only, not all of them. The repertoire holds approximately 160,000 clones, with about 60% as singletons. The sequencing used CD4+ T cells sorted from blood, collected at week 24, from a patient treated with tofacitinib. These receptor sequences come from a human donor with alopecia areata.

The V and J genes are TRBV5-6 and TRBJ1-1; 7 bases are a match to TRBD1. CDR3 length: 15 residues. The V segment lost 4 bases and the J segment 0 bases; nucleotides outside the gene matches: 6. Per germline, CDR1 SGHDT and CDR2 YYEEEE. CDR3 coding DNA: TGTGCCAGCAGCCTCACCGGGACAGTGAACACTGAAGCTTTCTTT. As protein: CASSLTGTVNTEAFF.

The chain has TRBV11-1 and TRBJ2-7; 9 bases fit TRBD1. The ends lost 5 bases at V and 1 base at J; junction bases unmatched: 6. Germline lookup yields CDR1 SGHAT and CDR2 FQDESV (reference sequence). CDR3 length equals 15 residues. DNA of the CDR3: TGTGCCAGCAGCCTGGCGGGACAGGGATCCTACGAGCAGTACTTC. Translation: CASSLAGQGSYEQYF.

This chain links TRBV5-1 with TRBJ1-1; D uncertain. This CDR3 spans 13 amino acids. Between the trimmed V and J ends, which lost 0 bases and 10 bases, there was a span of 13 bases. Germline CDR1 reads SGHRS; CDR2 reads YFSETQ. The CDR3, as DNA: TGCGCCAGCAGCTTGGCGGGCAGGAGTGGAGCTTTCTTT. Amino acid sequence: CASSLAGRSGAFF.

This clone was counted between two and nine times. This chain joins TRBV27 and TRBJ2-7; D unresolved. CDR1 and CDR2 (germline): MNHEY, SMNVEV (reference sequence). The CDR3 extends over 13 amino acids. Trimming took off 5 bases at V and 5 bases at J, with 13 bases between the two ends. CDR3 sequence: CASSPIPGHEQYF. The CDR3 nucleotides read TGTGCCAGCAGTCCCATCCCCGGGCACGAGCAGTACTTC.

The chain couples TRBV7-9 to TRBJ2-2; 10 positions match TRBD2. The CDR3 is made up of 17 amino acids. Germline-derived CDR1 and CDR2 are SEHNR and FQNEAQ (reference sequence). V shed 6 bases, J shed 1 base, and the junction held 8 bases outside the gene matches. The CDR3 coding sequence is TGTGCCAGCAGTCAAGAGACTAGCGGGCTGAACACCGGGGAGCTGTTTTTT. The encoded protein is CASSQETSGLNTGELFF.

The gene calls are TRBV15 and TRBJ2-1; D unclear. The V and J ends lost 1 base and 6 bases respectively, with 7 bases between them. The CDR3 is 13 amino acids. From germline, CDR1 is LNHNV and CDR2 YYDKDF (reference sequence). The CDR3 reads CATSRGVANEQFF. The CDR3 bases are TGTGCCACCAGCAGAGGGGTCGCCAATGAGCAGTTCTTC.

This sequence joins TRBV20-1 and TRBJ2-3, with D possibly being TRBD1 or TRBD2 (5 bases each). The CDR3 is made up of 11 amino acids. The V and J ends lost 5 bases and 7 bases respectively, with 10 bases between them. Germline values: CDR1 DFQATT, CDR2 SNEGSKA (reference sequence). The CDR3 nucleotides read TGCAGTGCTGGGACCCCTTATACGCAGTATTTT. It yields the protein CSAGTPYTQYF.

The gene calls are TRBV30 and TRBJ1-5; perhaps TRBD1 as D (5 bases). Trimming took 7 bases from V and 7 from J, leaving 8 bases between them. This CDR3 spans 10 amino acids. The germline gives CDR1 GTSNPN, CDR2 SVGIG (reference sequence). As DNA, the CDR3 is TGTGCCTCCGGGGGGCAGCCCCAGCATTTT. Translating gives CASGGQPQHF.

V is TRBV9 and J is TRBJ2-2; 8 nucleotides agree with TRBD1. CDR3 size: 14 residues. Germline V CDR1 and CDR2: SGDLS, YYNGEE. Trimming removed 4 bases from V and 8 bases from J; junction bases left unmatched: 7. The CDR3 DNA is TGTGCCAGCAGCCTAAGACAGGGGAGGGGGGAGCTGTTTTTT. Protein product: CASSLRQGRGELFF.

The chain couples TRBV30 to TRBJ1-1; no clear D gene. Germline V gives CDR1 GTSNPN, CDR2 SVGIG (reference sequence). The CDR3 spans 14 residues. The ends were cut back, 0 bases at V and 0 bases at J, with 8 bases in the middle. CDR3 nucleotides: TGTGCCTGGAGTGTAATTGGGATGAACACTGAAGCTTTCTTT. It translates to CAWSVIGMNTEAFF.

The CDR3 sequence is CSVDRGMGNTEAFF. The CDR3 nucleotides are TGCAGCGTTGACAGGGGGATGGGGAACACTGAAGCTTTCTTT. This chain connects TRBV29-1 to TRBJ1-1, with TRBD1 matching over 7 bases. The CDR3 extends over 14 amino acids. CDR1 and CDR2 from the germline V gene are SQVTM and ANQGSEA. The J segment lost 1 base and the V segment lost 3 bases, leaving 5 bases of the junction unmatched.